This TCR beta chain was documented in a study of human T cells and chemical hapten exposure. For the study at large: The study patch tested 0.01% DPC on the upper back and read results at 6 days.

Germline V gives CDR1 MNHNS, CDR2 SASEGT. The CDR3 is 14 residues long. V lost 2 bases, J lost 7 bases, and 14 bases lay in between. The time point was: patch test 1, 2 weeks after DPC sensitization. As for treatment: therapeutic diphenylcyclopropenone sensitization with weekly scalp DPC. The study drew its donors from alopecia patients who were 18 to 70 years old and suitable for DPC. This clonotype was observed at least ten times. Separate cDNA molecules received unique molecular identifiers, which the library attached to them. TCRdb reprocessed the RACE reads via MiXCR and lists one record per CDR3 protein. Among about 380,000 distinct CDR3 sequences listed, nearly 5% were seen once.

Sample: whole blood, taken in connection with sensitization to the hapten diphenylcyclopropenone (DPC). The V gene is TRBV6-1, the J gene TRBJ1-1; D ambiguous. The TCR sequence derives from a woman between 50 and 59 years old with alopecia areata. Some clones in this sample may be carry-over from other donors' samples. CDR3 region: CASSETRPRGEAFF. CDR3 bases: TGTGCCAGCAGTGAAACTCGGCCACGCGGTGAAGCTTTCTTT.